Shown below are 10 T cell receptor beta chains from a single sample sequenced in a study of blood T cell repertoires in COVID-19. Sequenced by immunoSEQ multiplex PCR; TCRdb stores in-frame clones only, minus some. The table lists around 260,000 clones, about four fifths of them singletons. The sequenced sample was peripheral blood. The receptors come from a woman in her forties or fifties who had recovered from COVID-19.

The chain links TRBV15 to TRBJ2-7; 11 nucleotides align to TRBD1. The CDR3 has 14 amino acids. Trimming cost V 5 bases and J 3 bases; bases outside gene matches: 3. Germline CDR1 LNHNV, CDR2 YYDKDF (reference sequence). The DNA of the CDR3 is TGTGCCACCAGCGAAGGGACAGGGGGCTACGAGCAGTACTTC. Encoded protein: CATSEGTGGYEQYF. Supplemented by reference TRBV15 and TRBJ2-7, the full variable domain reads DAMVIQNPRYQVTQFGKPVTLSCSQTLNHNVMYWYQQKSSQAPKLLFHYYDKDFNNEADTPDNFQSRRPNTSFCFLDIRSPGLGDTAMYLCATSEGTGGYEQYFGPGTRLTVT.

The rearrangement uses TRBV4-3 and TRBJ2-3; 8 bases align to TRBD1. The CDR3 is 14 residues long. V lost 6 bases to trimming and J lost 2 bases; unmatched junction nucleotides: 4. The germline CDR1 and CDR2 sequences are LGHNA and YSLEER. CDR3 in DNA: TGCGCCAGCAGTCGGGGACAGGACACAGATACGCAGTATTTT. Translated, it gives CASSRGQDTDTQYF.

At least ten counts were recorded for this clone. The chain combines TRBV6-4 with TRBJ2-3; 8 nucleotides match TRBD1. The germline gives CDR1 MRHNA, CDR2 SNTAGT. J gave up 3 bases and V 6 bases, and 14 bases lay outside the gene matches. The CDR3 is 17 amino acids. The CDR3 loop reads CASSRRARDRGTDTQYF. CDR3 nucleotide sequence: TGTGCCAGCAGCCGGAGGGCCAGAGACAGGGGTACAGATACGCAGTATTTT.

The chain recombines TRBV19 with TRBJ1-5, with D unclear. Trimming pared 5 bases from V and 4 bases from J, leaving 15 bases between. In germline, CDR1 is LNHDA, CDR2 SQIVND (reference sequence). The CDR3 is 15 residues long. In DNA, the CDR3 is TGTGCCAGTAGTGCCCCGGGATCAACTAATCAGCCCCAGCATTTT. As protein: CASSAPGSTNQPQHF.

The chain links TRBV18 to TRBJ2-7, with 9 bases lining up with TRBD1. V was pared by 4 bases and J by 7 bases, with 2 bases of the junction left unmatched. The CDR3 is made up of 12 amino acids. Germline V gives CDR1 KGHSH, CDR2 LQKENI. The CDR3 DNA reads TGTGCCAGCTCACGGGACAGGGTGGAGCAGTACTTC. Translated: CASSRDRVEQYF.

CDR3 DNA sequence: TGTGCCAGCAGTTACTACAGGGGTAATGAAAAACTGTTTTTT. Translating gives CASSYYRGNEKLFF. The V gene is TRBV6-5, the J gene TRBJ1-4; 7 nucleotides agree with TRBD1. Germline V gene sequence: CDR1 MNHEY, CDR2 SVGAGI. After removal of 1 base from V and 4 bases from J, the junction contained 0 bases not matched to a gene. The CDR3 is made up of 14 amino acids.

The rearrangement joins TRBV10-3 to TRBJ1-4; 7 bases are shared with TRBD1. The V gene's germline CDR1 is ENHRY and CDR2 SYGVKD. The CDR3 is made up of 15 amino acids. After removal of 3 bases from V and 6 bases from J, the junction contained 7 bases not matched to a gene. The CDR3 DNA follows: TGTGCCATCAGTGACGCGACAGGGATGGATGAAAAACTGTTTTTT. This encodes CAISDATGMDEKLFF.

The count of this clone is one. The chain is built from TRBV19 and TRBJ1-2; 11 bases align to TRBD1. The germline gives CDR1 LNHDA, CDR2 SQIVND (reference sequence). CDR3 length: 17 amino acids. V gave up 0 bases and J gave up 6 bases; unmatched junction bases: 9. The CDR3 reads CASSIDAPGTGGNGYTF. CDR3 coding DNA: TGTGCCAGTAGTATAGATGCACCCGGGACAGGGGGAAATGGCTACACCTTC. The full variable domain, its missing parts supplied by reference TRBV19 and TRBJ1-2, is DGGITQSPKYLFRKEGQNVTLSCEQNLNHDAMYWYRQDPGQGLRLIYYSQIVNDFQKGDIAEGYSVSREKKESFPLTVTSAQKNPTAFYLCASSIDAPGTGGNGYTFGSGTRLTVV.

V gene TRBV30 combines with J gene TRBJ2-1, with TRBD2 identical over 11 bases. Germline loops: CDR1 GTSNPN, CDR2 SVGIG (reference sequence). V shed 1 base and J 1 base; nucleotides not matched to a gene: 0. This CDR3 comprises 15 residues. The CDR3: CAWSGLAGSYNEQFF. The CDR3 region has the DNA TGTGCCTGGAGTGGACTAGCGGGATCCTACAATGAGCAGTTCTTC.

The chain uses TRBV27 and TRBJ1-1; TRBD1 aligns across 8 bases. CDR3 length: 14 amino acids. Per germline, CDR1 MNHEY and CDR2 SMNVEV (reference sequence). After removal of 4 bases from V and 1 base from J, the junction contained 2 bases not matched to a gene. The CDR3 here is CASSSDRANTEAFF. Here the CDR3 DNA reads TGTGCCAGCAGTTCGGACAGGGCGAACACTGAAGCTTTCTTT.